Presented here are 20 T cell receptor beta chains from one specimen sequenced in a study of T cell clones after liver transplantation. Assay: immunoSEQ multiplex PCR; the TCRdb copy retains only in-frame clones and omits some. This sample has around 51,000 clones, with less than 90% found just once. The sample here was CD8+ T cells from blood, taken 12 months after liver transplant. These receptors were obtained from a human patient who received a liver transplant. Some T cells may be the graft donor's.

The chain links TRBV28 to TRBJ1-5; D is ambiguous. The germline CDR1 and CDR2 sequences are MDHEN and SYDVKM. This CDR3 region has 17 residues. V shed 5 bases and J shed 0 bases, with 17 bases lying between them. DNA of the CDR3: TGTGCCAGCAGTCGTCTCCCTCCATACGATAGCAATCAGCCCCAGCATTTT. The encoded protein is CASSRLPPYDSNQPQHF.

The rearrangement uses TRBV6-5 and TRBJ2-5; D not resolved. V gave up 5 bases and J gave up 5 bases, with 6 bases separating them. The CDR3 spans 11 residues. Germline values: CDR1 MNHEY, CDR2 SVGAGI. CDR3 sequence: CASSEWETQYF. CDR3 DNA: TGTGCCAGCAGTGAATGGGAGACCCAGTACTTC.

CDR3 bases: TGTGCCAGCAGTAGACCCCTTACCCGGACTAGCGAGGAGACCCAGTACTTC. Translating it yields CASSRPLTRTSEETQYF. The V gene is TRBV2, the J gene TRBJ2-5; 9 bases align to TRBD2. This CDR3 has 17 amino acids. With V trimmed by 5 bases and J by 5 bases, 15 bases remained unmatched. CDR1 and CDR2 from the germline V gene are SNHLY and FYNNEI.

V is TRBV29-1 and J is TRBJ1-2; D ambiguous. CDR3 size: 15 residues. Trimming took 0 bases from V and 2 from J, leaving 13 bases between them. Germline CDR1 is SQVTM and CDR2 is ANQGSEA. DNA of the CDR3: TGCAGCGTTGAAGATCTCGACTCCTCGAACTATGGCTACACCTTC. It yields the protein CSVEDLDSSNYGYTF.

V and J are TRBV7-8 and TRBJ2-3, with a tentative D call TRBD2 (6 bases). The CDR3 has 13 amino acids. The germline V gene has CDR1 SGHVS and CDR2 FQNEAQ. V was shortened by 5 bases and J by 5 bases, with 11 bases between the two germline ends. The CDR3 coding sequence is TGTGCCAGCAGCGTGCCGGGGGAAGATACGCAGTATTTT. As protein: CASSVPGEDTQYF. The full variable domain, with the rest looked up from reference TRBV7-8 and TRBJ2-3, is GAGVSQSPRYKVAKRGQDVALRCDPISGHVSLFWYQQALGQGPEFLTYFQNEAQLDKSGLPSDRFFAERPEGSVSTLKIQRTQQEDSAVYLCASSVPGEDTQYFGPGTRLTVL.

The genes are TRBV15 and TRBJ2-5; 12 nucleotides match TRBD2. CDR3 length: 18 amino acids. J gave up 0 bases and V 4 bases, and 9 bases lay outside the gene matches. Looked up from germline, CDR1 is LNHNV and CDR2 is YYDKDF (reference sequence). The CDR3 DNA reads TGTGCCACCAGCACCACGAACGGACTAGCGGGATACCAAGAGACCCAGTACTTC. Residues: CATSTTNGLAGYQETQYF.

V is TRBV27 and J is TRBJ2-3; unclear D gene. V dropped 3 bases and J dropped 4 bases, with 2 bases sitting between them. The germline V gene has CDR1 MNHEY and CDR2 SMNVEV (reference sequence). The CDR3 consists of 11 residues. The CDR3 loop reads CASSFADTQYF. The CDR3 coding sequence is TGTGCCAGCAGTTTTGCAGATACGCAGTATTTT.

A remark on this clone: At the DNA level, this CDR3 is encoded by other sequences in the same sample as well. This sequence joins TRBV4-1 and TRBJ2-6; D not resolved. This CDR3 region has 16 residues. Looked up from germline, CDR1 is MGHRA and CDR2 is YSYEKL. The ends were cut back, 1 base at V and 0 bases at J, with 7 bases in the middle. DNA of the CDR3: TGCGCCAGCAGCCAAGTCCAACTCTCTGGGGCCAACGTCCTGACTTTC. It specifies CASSQVQLSGANVLTF.

The chain is built from TRBV4-3 and TRBJ2-1; possible D gene TRBD1, 5 bases. The CDR3 is 15 amino acids. Germline V gene data show CDR1 as LGHNA and CDR2 as YSLEER. The V end was cut by 0 bases, the J end by 8 bases, with 14 bases between. The CDR3 coding sequence is TGCGCCAGCAGCCAAGATCTCCAGGGTCGGGATGAGCAGTTCTTC. It translates to CASSQDLQGRDEQFF.

The V call is TRBV5-4, the J call TRBJ2-7, with 10 bases that match TRBD2. V was clipped by 7 bases and J by 0 bases; unmatched bases: 4. There are 14 residues in the CDR3. The germline CDR1 and CDR2 sequences are SGHNT and YYREEE (reference sequence). CDR3 loop: CASGLAVGSYEQYF. For the CDR3, the DNA is TGTGCCAGCGGACTAGCGGTTGGCTCCTACGAGCAGTACTTC.

The DNA for the CDR3 is TGTGCCAGCAGTCTCCCCTGGGGGGTGAGCTCCTACAATGAGCAGTTCTTC. Residues: CASSLPWGVSSYNEQFF. The chain joins TRBV28 to TRBJ2-1, with D tentatively TRBD2 (6 bases). Per germline, CDR1 MDHEN and CDR2 SYDVKM. The CDR3 consists of 17 residues. Trimming shortened V by 5 bases and J by 0 bases, and 17 bases separated the two germline ends.

The J gene is TRBJ2-7, the V gene TRBV27; D may be TRBD1 (5 bases). Trimming took off 1 base at V and 2 bases at J, with 12 bases between the two ends. This CDR3 comprises 15 residues. Germline V gene lookup returns CDR1 MNHEY and CDR2 SMNVEV (reference sequence). CDR3 coding DNA: TGTGCCAGCAGTTTATTTGGGGCTTTCCCCTACGAGCAGTACTTC. Protein product: CASSLFGAFPYEQYF.

The rearrangement uses TRBV7-9 and TRBJ2-2, with 7 bases fitting TRBD1. V lost 4 bases to trimming and J lost 0 bases; unmatched junction nucleotides: 11. CDR1 SEHNR and CDR2 FQNEAQ come from the germline V gene (reference sequence). The CDR3 covers 18 residues. This chain's CDR3 is CASSSPPGQVPNTGELFF. The CDR3 region has the DNA TGTGCCAGCAGCTCCCCGCCAGGACAGGTCCCGAACACCGGGGAGCTGTTTTTT.

V gene TRBV9 combines with J gene TRBJ2-1; the D call may be TRBD1 or TRBD2 (5 bases each). Trimming stripped 0 bases from V and 3 bases from J, with 10 bases between. The CDR3 is 15 residues long. Germline V lookup: CDR1 SGDLS, CDR2 YYNGEE. The CDR3 nucleotides are TGTGCCAGCAGCGTAGCGGGACCAGTCTACAATGAGCAGTTCTTC. It is translated as CASSVAGPVYNEQFF.

The rearrangement joins TRBV28 to TRBJ1-1; 11 bases are shared with TRBD1. Germline CDR1 MDHEN, CDR2 SYDVKM. V was clipped by 5 bases and J by 5 bases; unmatched bases: 7. The CDR3 runs 15 residues. The CDR3 loop reads CASSTGQGAWTEAFF. DNA of the CDR3: TGTGCCAGCAGTACAGGACAGGGGGCATGGACTGAAGCTTTCTTT.

The genes are TRBV6-5 and TRBJ1-2; 10 bases align to TRBD1. CDR1 MNHEY and CDR2 SVGAGI come from the germline V gene. J lost 4 bases, V lost 8 bases, and 7 bases had no gene match. The CDR3 totals 14 residues. CDR3 sequence: CASRPRQGAYGYTF. In nucleotides, the CDR3 is TGTGCCAGCCGACCCCGACAGGGGGCCTATGGCTACACCTTC.

The rearrangement links TRBV6-5 to TRBJ1-1, with 7 positions matching TRBD1. The ends lost 2 bases at V and 1 base at J; junction bases unmatched: 4. The CDR3 is 15 amino acids. Germline CDR1 MNHEY, CDR2 SVGAGI. The chain's CDR3 is CASSYIGTANTEAFF. CDR3 nucleotide sequence: TGTGCCAGCAGTTACATAGGGACAGCGAACACTGAAGCTTTCTTT.

The V and J genes are TRBV27 and TRBJ2-7; 9 bases agree with TRBD1. The CDR3 contains 16 residues. Germline trimming cut 2 bases from V and 2 bases from J; bases unmatched to any gene: 7. The germline V gene has CDR1 MNHEY and CDR2 SMNVEV (reference sequence). The CDR3, as DNA: TGTGCCAGCAGTTTAAGTCCCGGGACAGGGACCTACGAGCAGTACTTC. It codes for CASSLSPGTGTYEQYF.

CDR3 in DNA: TGCGCCAGCAGCCCCTCCACCTACCTCACCGGGGAGCTGTTTTTT. It is translated as CASSPSTYLTGELFF. This chain links TRBV4-3 with TRBJ2-2; D not certain. The CDR3 has 15 amino acids. V was clipped by 4 bases and J by 4 bases, with 13 bases between them. The germline gives CDR1 LGHNA, CDR2 YSLEER.

This clone came up once. J is TRBJ1-2 and V is TRBV4-3; possible D gene TRBD1, 5 bases. This CDR3 comprises 14 residues. The V end lost 4 bases, the J end lost 1 base, and 10 bases lay between the germline ends. Germline-derived CDR1 and CDR2 are LGHNA and YSLEER. CDR3 sequence (DNA): TGCGCCAGCAGCCCTCAGGGCAGTAACTATGGCTACACCTTC. Protein: CASSPQGSNYGYTF.